This T cell receptor (beta chain) was sequenced during a study of T cell responses to AZD1222 COVID-19 vaccine. Some second doses came at about 4 weeks and others at about 12 weeks; these were pooled. This CDR3 spans 13 amino acids. V dropped 5 bases and J dropped 7 bases, with 9 bases sitting between them. Germline V gene sequence: CDR1 MNHNY, CDR2 SVGAGI (reference sequence). The repertoire was sequenced with immunoSEQ multiplex PCR; TCRdb's copy has only in-frame clones and lacks some. There are tens of thousands of clones in the sample; 70% to 90% occur only once, and less than 6% lies in the top ten.

The source of this sequence is an adult who received the AZD1222 COVID-19 vaccine. The material sequenced was peripheral blood, taken 28 days after the second AZD1222 dose. This chain joins TRBV6-6 and TRBJ1-6; unclear D gene. CDR3 amino acids: CASSQVENSPLHF. The CDR3 DNA follows: TGTGCCAGCAGTCAGGTCGAGAATTCACCCCTCCACTTT.